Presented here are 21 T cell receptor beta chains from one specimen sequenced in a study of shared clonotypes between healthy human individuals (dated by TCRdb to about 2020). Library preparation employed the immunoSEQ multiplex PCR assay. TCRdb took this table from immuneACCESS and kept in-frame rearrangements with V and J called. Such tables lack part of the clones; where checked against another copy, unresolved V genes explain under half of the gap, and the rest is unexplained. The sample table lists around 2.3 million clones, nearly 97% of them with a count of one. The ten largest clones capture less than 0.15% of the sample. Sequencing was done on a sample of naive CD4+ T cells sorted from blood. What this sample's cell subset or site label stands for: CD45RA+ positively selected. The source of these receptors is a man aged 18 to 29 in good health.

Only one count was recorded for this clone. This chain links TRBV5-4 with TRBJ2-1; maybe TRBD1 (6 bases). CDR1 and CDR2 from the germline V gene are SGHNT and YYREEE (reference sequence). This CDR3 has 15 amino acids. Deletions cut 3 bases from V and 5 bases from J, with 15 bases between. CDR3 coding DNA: TGTGCCAGCAGCTCTCCGGGACAAACTAACAATGAGCAGTTCTTC. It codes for CASSSPGQTNNEQFF.

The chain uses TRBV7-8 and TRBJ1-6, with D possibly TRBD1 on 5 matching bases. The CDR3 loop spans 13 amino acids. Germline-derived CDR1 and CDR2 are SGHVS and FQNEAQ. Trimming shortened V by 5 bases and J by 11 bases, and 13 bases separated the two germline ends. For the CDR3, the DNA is TGTGCCAGCAGCCTCGGGGACCCCACACCCCTCCACTTT. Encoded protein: CASSLGDPTPLHF.

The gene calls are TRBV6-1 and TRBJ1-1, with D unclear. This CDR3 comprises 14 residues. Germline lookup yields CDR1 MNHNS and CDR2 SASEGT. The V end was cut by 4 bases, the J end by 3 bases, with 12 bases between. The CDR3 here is CASSGVPSHTEAFF. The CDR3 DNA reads TGTGCCAGCAGTGGCGTCCCAAGTCACACTGAAGCTTTCTTT.

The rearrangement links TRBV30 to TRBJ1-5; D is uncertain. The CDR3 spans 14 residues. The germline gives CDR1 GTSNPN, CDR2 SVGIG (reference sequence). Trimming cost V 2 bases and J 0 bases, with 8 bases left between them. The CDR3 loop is CAWSSVNSNQPQHF. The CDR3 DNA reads TGTGCCTGGAGTAGTGTGAATAGCAATCAGCCCCAGCATTTT.

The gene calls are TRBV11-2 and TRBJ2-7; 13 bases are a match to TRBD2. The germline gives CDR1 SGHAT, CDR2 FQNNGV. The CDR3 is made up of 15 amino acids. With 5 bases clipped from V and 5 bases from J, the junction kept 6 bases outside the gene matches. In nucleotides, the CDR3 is TGTGCCAGCAGCCATCCCGGGACTAGCGGGAACGAGCAGTACTTC. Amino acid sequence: CASSHPGTSGNEQYF.

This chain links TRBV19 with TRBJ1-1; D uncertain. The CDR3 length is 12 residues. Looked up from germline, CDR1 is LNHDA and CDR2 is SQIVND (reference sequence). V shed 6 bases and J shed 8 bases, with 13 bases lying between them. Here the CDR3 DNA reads TGTGCCAGTAGGTCAGCTTCGGGAGAAGCTTTCTTT. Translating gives CASRSASGEAFF.

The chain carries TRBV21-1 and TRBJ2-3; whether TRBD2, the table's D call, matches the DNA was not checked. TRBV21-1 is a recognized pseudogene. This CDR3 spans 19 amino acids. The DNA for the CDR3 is TGTGCCAGCAGCAAAGCGGGGGACCTGGGACTAGCGGGATGTCGTACGCAGTATTTT. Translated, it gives CASSKAGDLGLAGCRTQYF.

The CDR3 protein is CASSLVTSGGGTPYEQYF. DNA for the CDR3: TGTGCCAGCAGCTTGGTTACTAGCGGGGGGGGCACCCCCTACGAGCAGTACTTC. This chain links TRBV5-4 with TRBJ2-7; the match to TRBD2 covers 13 bases. Germline lookup yields CDR1 SGHNT and CDR2 YYREEE (reference sequence). The CDR3 covers 18 residues. The ends lost 0 bases at V and 2 bases at J; junction bases unmatched: 8.

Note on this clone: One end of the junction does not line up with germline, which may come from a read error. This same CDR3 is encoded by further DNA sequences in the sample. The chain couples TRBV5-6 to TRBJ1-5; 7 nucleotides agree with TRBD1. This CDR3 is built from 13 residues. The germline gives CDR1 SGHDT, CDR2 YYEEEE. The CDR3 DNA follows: TGTGCCAGCAGCCGACAGGGCAACCAGCCCCAGCATTTT. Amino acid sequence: CASSRQGNQPQHF.

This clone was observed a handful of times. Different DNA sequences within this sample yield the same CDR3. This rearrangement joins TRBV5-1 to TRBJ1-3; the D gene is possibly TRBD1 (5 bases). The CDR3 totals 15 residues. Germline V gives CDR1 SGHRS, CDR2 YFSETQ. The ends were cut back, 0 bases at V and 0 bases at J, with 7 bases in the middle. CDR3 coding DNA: TGCGCCAGCAGCTTGGAAGGGGCCTCTGGAAACACCATATATTTT. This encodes CASSLEGASGNTIYF.

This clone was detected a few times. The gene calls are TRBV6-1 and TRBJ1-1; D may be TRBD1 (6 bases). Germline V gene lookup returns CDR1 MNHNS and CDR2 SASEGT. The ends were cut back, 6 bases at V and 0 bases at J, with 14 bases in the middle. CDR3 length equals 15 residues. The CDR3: CASRSTGTLNTEAFF. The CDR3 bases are TGTGCCAGCAGATCAACCGGGACACTGAACACTGAAGCTTTCTTT.

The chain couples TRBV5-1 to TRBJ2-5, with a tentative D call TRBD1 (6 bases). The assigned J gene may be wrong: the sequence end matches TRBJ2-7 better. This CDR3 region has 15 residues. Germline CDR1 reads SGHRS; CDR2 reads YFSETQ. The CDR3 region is CASSVQGGFPYEQYF. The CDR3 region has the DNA TGCGCCAGCAGCGTACAGGGTGGATTTCCCTACGAGCAGTACTTC.

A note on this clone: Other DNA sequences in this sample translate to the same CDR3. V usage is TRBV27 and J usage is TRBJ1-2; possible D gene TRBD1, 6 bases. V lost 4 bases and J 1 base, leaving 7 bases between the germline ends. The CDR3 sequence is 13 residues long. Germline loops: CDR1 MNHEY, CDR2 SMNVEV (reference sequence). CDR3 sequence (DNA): TGTGCCAGCAGTTACAGGGTTAACTATGGCTACACCTTC. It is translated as CASSYRVNYGYTF.

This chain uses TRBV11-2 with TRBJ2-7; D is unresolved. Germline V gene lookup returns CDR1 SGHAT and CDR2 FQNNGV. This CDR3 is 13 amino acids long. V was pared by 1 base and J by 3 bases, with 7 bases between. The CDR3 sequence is CASSLGRLYEQYF. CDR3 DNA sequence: TGTGCCAGCAGCTTAGGGCGGCTCTACGAGCAGTACTTC.

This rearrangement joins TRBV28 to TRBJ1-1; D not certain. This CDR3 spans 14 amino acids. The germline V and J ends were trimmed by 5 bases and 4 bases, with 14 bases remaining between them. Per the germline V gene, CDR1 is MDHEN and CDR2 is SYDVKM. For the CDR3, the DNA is TGTGCCAGCAGTCCTCCTAGGTGGCGCACTGAAGCTTTCTTT. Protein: CASSPPRWRTEAFF. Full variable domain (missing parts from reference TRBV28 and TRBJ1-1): DVKVTQSSRYLVKRTGEKVFLECVQDMDHENMFWYRQDPGLGLRLIYFSYDVKMKEKGDIPEGYSVSREKKERFSLILESASTNQTSMYLCASSPPRWRTEAFFGQGTRLTVV.

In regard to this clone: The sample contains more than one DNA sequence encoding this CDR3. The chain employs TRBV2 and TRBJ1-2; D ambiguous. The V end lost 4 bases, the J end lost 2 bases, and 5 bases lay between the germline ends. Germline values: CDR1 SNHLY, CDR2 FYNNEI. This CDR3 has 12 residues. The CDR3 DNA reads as TGTGCCAGCAGTGGAGGCAACTATGGCTACACCTTC. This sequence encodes CASSGGNYGYTF.

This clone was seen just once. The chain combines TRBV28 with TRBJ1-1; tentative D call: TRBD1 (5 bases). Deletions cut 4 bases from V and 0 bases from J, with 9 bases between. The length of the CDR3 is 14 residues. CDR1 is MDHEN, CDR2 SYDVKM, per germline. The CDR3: CASSSTVVNTEAFF. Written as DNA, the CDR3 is TGTGCCAGCAGTTCGACAGTAGTGAACACTGAAGCTTTCTTT.

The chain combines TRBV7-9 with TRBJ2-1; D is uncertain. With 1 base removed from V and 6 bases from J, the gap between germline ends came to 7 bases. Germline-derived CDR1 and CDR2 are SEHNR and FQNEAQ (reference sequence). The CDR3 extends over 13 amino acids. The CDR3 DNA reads TGTGCCAGCAGCTTAGTTCCGGCCAATGAGCAGTTCTTC. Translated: CASSLVPANEQFF.

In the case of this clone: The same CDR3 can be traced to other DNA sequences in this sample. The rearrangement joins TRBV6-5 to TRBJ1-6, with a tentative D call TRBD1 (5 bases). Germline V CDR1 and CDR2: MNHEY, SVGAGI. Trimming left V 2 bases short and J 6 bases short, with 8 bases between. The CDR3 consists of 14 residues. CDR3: CASSYDGANSPLHF. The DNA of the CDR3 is TGTGCCAGCAGTTACGACGGGGCTAATTCACCCCTCCACTTT.

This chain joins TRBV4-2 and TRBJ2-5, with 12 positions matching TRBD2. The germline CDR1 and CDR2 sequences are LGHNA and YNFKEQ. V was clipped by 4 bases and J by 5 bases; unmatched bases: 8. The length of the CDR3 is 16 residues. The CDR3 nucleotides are TGTGCCAGCAGCCCAAGACTAGCGGGGGCTCGGGAGACCCAGTACTTC. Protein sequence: CASSPRLAGARETQYF.

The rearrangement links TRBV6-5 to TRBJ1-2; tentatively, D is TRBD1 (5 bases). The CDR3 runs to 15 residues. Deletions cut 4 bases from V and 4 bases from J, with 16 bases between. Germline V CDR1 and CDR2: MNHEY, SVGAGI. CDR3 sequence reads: CASSSWGGESYGYTF. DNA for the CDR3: TGTGCCAGCAGTTCATGGGGGGGTGAATCCTATGGCTACACCTTC.